A single sample gave rise to the 10 T cell receptor beta chains below, sequenced in a study of identical twins. MiXCR, applied by TCRdb to the 5' RACE reads, yields one record per CDR3 protein. This sample has about 190,000 distinct CDR3 sequences, with 15% to 20% found just once. These data are also associated with another study on T cells expressing NK-cell markers.

Sequenced: CD8+ T cells sorted from blood. These receptor sequences come from a young woman in good health.

This clonotype came up a few times. The chain recombines TRBV7-8 with TRBJ2-1; 10 bases align to TRBD2. The CDR3 is 18 amino acids. The germline V gene has CDR1 SGHVS and CDR2 FQNEAQ. Germline trimming cut 3 bases from V and 1 base from J; bases unmatched to any gene: 9. Here the CDR3 reads CASSLSLAGDFSYNEQFF. The DNA of the CDR3 is TGTGCCAGCAGCTTGAGCCTAGCGGGAGACTTTTCCTACAATGAGCAGTTCTTC.

J is TRBJ1-2 and V is TRBV6-1; the match to TRBD1 covers 9 bases. The CDR3 consists of 15 residues. CDR1 is MNHNS, CDR2 SASEGT, per germline. The trim removed 6 bases at V and 5 bases at J, leaving 10 bases unmatched. The CDR3: CASSSEQGAPYGYTF. CDR3 DNA sequence: TGTGCCAGCAGCTCTGAACAGGGGGCGCCTTATGGCTACACCTTC.

This clonotype occurred a few times. V usage is TRBV7-2 and J usage is TRBJ2-2; perhaps D is TRBD1 or TRBD2 (7 bases each). The CDR3 sequence is 13 residues long. Trimming took 5 bases from V and 6 from J, leaving 10 bases between them. The germline CDR1 and CDR2 sequences are SGHTA and FQGNSA. In DNA, the CDR3 is TGTGCCAGCAGCCAGGGGGGGGCCGGGGAGCTGTTTTTT. As protein: CASSQGGAGELFF.

This chain connects TRBV5-1 to TRBJ2-1, with D perhaps TRBD2 (6 bases). With 4 bases removed from V and 1 base from J, the gap between germline ends came to 21 bases. The CDR3 contains 18 residues. The germline V gene encodes CDR1 SGHRS and CDR2 YFSETQ. CDR3 sequence (DNA): TGCGCCAGCAGCCTTGACTTGCCCCCGGGGAGGTCCTACAATGAGCAGTTCTTC. This translates into CASSLDLPPGRSYNEQFF.

J is TRBJ2-2 and V is TRBV27, with D tentatively TRBD2 (5 bases). This CDR3 region has 15 residues. With 3 bases removed from V and 3 bases from J, the gap between germline ends came to 11 bases. Germline CDR1 MNHEY, CDR2 SMNVEV (reference sequence). CDR3 coding DNA: TGTGCCAGCAGTTTGAGCGGCAAATACACCGGGGAGCTGTTTTTT. This encodes CASSLSGKYTGELFF.

This clonotype was detected ten times or more. This chain uses TRBV12-3 or TRBV12-4 with TRBJ2-1, with D possibly being TRBD1 or TRBD2 (6 bases each). V was pared by 2 bases and J by 7 bases, with 15 bases between. The length of the CDR3 is 15 residues. The CDR3: CASSLKGGWRNEQFF. CDR3 in DNA: TGTGCCAGCAGTTTAAAGGGGGGATGGCGGAATGAGCAGTTCTTC.

The chain joins TRBV10-3 to TRBJ1-6, with D uncertain. Germline-derived CDR1 and CDR2 are ENHRY and SYGVKD. The CDR3 has 15 amino acids. The V end was cut by 3 bases, the J end by 6 bases, with 12 bases between. The CDR3 loop is CAISDDTLSNSPLHF. CDR3 DNA: TGTGCCATCAGTGACGACACCCTCTCTAATTCACCCCTCCACTTT.

This chain links TRBV15 with TRBJ2-3, with TRBD2 identical over 7 bases. CDR1 and CDR2 (germline): LNHNV, YYDKDF (reference sequence). CDR3 length equals 17 residues. The trim removed 0 bases at V and 4 bases at J, leaving 10 bases unmatched. In DNA form, the CDR3 reads TGTGCCACCAGCAGAGATAACGGCGGGAGTAGTGCAGATACGCAGTATTTT. Translation: CATSRDNGGSSADTQYF.

The chain has TRBV16 and TRBJ1-5; D remains ambiguous. This CDR3 region has 15 residues. V lost 4 bases and J 0 bases, leaving 10 bases between the germline ends. The V gene's germline CDR1 is KGHSY and CDR2 FQNENV. The CDR3 loop reads CASSLPDISNQPQHF. CDR3 nucleotides: TGTGCCAGCAGCCTCCCCGACATTAGCAATCAGCCCCAGCATTTT.

This clonotype was seen a handful of times. The chain is built from TRBV10-1 and TRBJ2-1; D gene ambiguous. CDR3 length equals 15 residues. The V end was cut by 0 bases, the J end by 2 bases, with 8 bases between. The germline V gene has CDR1 WNHNN and CDR2 SYGVQD (reference sequence). The CDR3 is CASSESGFTYNEQFF. The CDR3, as DNA: TGCGCCAGCAGTGAGTCGGGGTTCACCTACAATGAGCAGTTCTTC.